This T cell receptor (beta chain) was identified during a study of T cell responses to AZD1222 COVID-19 vaccine. Findings and caveats of the study: Donors were largely white British and mainly female; clonal diversity was possibly underestimated. Repertoires were sampled only after the peak T cell response. Reportedly, nearly half of unique spike TCRs recognized epitopes outside B.1.351/B.1.1.7 mutations.

A word on this clone: Antigen: not known.

Generated by immunoSEQ multiplex PCR, the TCRdb table keeps only in-frame clones and is missing some. The table has 65,000 to 95,000 clones, roughly nine tenths seen once. CDR3 size: 15 residues. Germline-derived CDR1 and CDR2 are SGHTS and YDEGEE. J gave up 8 bases and V 4 bases, and 5 bases lay outside the gene matches. The chain links TRBV5-8 to TRBJ2-1, with 14 bases matching TRBD2. The source material was peripheral blood, sampled on day 0 of MenACWY control vaccination. This clonotype was sampled from an adult in good health. CDR3 in amino acids: CASSHGLAGGHEQFF. DNA of the CDR3: TGTGCCAGCAGCCATGGACTAGCGGGGGGCCATGAGCAGTTCTTC.